This TCR beta chain is drawn from a study of tumor-infiltrating lymphocytes in primary liver carcinoma. Background on the study: Tumor staging was T1-T3 N0M0; sizes spanned about 4.2 to 10 cm across.

The investigators made TCR beta cDNA from 400 to 550 ng total RNA, using a constant-region primer. Construction of TCR beta libraries relied on three successive nested multiplex PCR rounds employing slightly modified ARM-PCR. TCRdb reprocessed the multiplex PCR reads with MiXCR, giving one entry per CDR3 protein. The sample lists 45,000 or so distinct CDR3 sequences; roughly 80% were seen once. Comments on this clonotype: As the CDR3 is not closed by the conserved phenylalanine or tryptophan, this likely results from a read error.

It was from approximately 22-30 mg of unsorted bulk tissue that RNA and DNA were co-extracted. The patients, who had chronic HBV infection, were treatment-naive (untreated). Sequencing used tumor-adjacent normal liver tissue. This TCR came from a woman under 40 with primary liver carcinoma and hepatitis B virus infection.

This chain's CDR3 is CASSFGEAAYVQYP. For the CDR3, the DNA is TGTGCCAGCAGCTTCGGGGAAGCTGCCTACGTGCAGTACCCC. The rearrangement joins TRBV11-2 to TRBJ2-7; D is possibly TRBD2 (5 bases). The CDR3 is 14 residues long. Germline CDR1 reads SGHAT; CDR2 reads FQNNGV.